The text below deals with one T cell receptor beta chain. This specimen comes from a study of shared clonotypes between healthy human individuals. Whole-study context: CD4 naive cells filled three plates per donor, CD4 memory three, CD8 naive two and CD8 memory one.

The assay was immunoSEQ multiplex PCR, and TCRdb's table has in-frame clones only and misses some. The table has about 1.5 million clones, roughly 96% seen once. V was cut by 3 bases and J by 0 bases, with 6 bases left in between. Germline V lookup: CDR1 SGHAT, CDR2 FQNNGV. This CDR3 region has 14 residues. This clonotype was obtained from a man under 40 in good health. The chain couples TRBV11-2 to TRBJ2-1; a possible D gene is TRBD1 (5 bases). Sequenced input: naive CD4+ T cells sorted from blood. Specified subset: CD45RA+ positively selected. The CDR3 loop reads CASSFQGSYNEQFF. The CDR3 nucleotides are TGTGCCAGCAGCTTCCAGGGCTCCTACAATGAGCAGTTCTTC.